The present T cell receptor (beta chain) was sequenced within a study of blood T cell repertoires in COVID-19. Study as a whole: COVID-19 samples, acute and convalescent, were from the United States, Italy and Spain. T cells, B-cell-depleted T cells, or PBMCs supplied cDNA or gDNA.

Original handling: The authors estimated nucleated cell counts from reference gene primer amplification. Method: immunoSEQ multiplex PCR; TCRdb's copy keeps in-frame clones and lacks some. From that table come the V and J calls and clone size; the DNA was used to work out D and trimming. This table has 200,000 to 250,000 clones, roughly nine tenths appearing once. The CDR3 length is 13 residues. Germline CDR1 and CDR2: LGHDT and YNNKEL (reference sequence). The V end was cut by 0 bases, the J end by 8 bases, with 10 bases between. A Seattle source enrolled patients during active infection and followed them longitudinally.

The specimen sequenced was peripheral blood. The clonotype was recovered from a man in his fifties or sixties with COVID-19, enrolled during active disease. The gene calls are TRBV3-1 (or the pseudogene TRBV3-2) and TRBJ1-2; D is undetermined. The CDR3 DNA reads as TGTGCCAGCAGCCAAGACCCAGGCCGCGGCTACACCTTC. Translated, it gives CASSQDPGRGYTF.